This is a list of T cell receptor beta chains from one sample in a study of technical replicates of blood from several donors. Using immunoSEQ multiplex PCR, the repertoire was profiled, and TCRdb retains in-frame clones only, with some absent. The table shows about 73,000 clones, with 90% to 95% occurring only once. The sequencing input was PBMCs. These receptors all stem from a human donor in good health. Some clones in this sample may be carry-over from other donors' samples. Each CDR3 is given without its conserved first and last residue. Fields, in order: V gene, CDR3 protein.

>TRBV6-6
ASSYLAAYGYT
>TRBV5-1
ASSSTGSEQY
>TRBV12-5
ASGLGTDGEKLF
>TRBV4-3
ASSHSGGEGGYT
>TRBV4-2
ASSQGGQSPNYGYT
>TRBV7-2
ASSWRGGSRIHEQY
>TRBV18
ASSMTVPQAGQETQY
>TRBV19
ASMVRDRGGNQPQH
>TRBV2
ASREGHDEQF
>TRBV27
ASRLFNPGQFLNYNEQF
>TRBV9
ASSVTGANNSPLH